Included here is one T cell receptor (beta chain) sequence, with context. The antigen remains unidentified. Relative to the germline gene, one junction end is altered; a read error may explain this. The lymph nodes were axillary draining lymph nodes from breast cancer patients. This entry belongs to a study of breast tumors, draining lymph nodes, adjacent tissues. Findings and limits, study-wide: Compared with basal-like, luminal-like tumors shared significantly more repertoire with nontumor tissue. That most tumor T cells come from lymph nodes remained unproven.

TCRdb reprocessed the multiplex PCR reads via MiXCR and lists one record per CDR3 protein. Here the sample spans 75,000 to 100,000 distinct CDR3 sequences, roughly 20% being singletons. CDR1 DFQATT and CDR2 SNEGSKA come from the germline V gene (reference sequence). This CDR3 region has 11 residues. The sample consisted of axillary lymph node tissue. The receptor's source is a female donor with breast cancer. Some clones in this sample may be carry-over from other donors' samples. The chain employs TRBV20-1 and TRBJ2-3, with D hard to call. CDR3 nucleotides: TGCAGTGTCCCACCCCCAGACACGCAGTATTTT. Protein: CSVPPPDTQYF.